The 15 T cell receptor beta chains in this list originate from one sample, sequenced in a study of cytomegalovirus exposure and HLA in healthy donors. Primers included in the PCR were 60 Vbeta and 13 Jbeta primers. Here immunoSEQ multiplex PCR was the method, and the copy in TCRdb shows in-frame clones only, minus some. The sample consists of 150,000 to 200,000 clones, approximately 84% of them appearing once. Sequencing was carried out using PBMCs. Receptors originate from a woman between 45 and 65 years old in good health and CMV-seropositive.

This clone was counted a single time. V usage is TRBV23-1 and J usage is TRBJ1-6; TRBD1 agrees at 7 bases. TRBV23-1 is designated an ORF whose function remains uncertain. After removal of 4 bases from V and 7 bases from J, the junction contained 10 bases not matched to a gene. The CDR3 is made up of 16 amino acids. The chain's CDR3 is CASSLSPTGQNSPLHF. CDR3 in DNA: TGCGCCAGCAGTCTTTCGCCGACAGGGCAGAATTCACCCCTCCACTTT.

V gene TRBV7-9 combines with J gene TRBJ1-6; TRBD1 might be the D (5 bases). Germline V gene lookup returns CDR1 SEHNR and CDR2 FQNEAQ (reference sequence). Trimming stripped 3 bases from V and 8 bases from J, with 11 bases between. The CDR3 length is 14 residues. DNA of the CDR3: TGTGCCAGCAGCTTTTTTCGGGGGGATTCACCCCTCCACTTT. Residues: CASSFFRGDSPLHF.

CDR3 in amino acids: CASSRRTGGGDYSSYNEQFF. DNA for the CDR3: TGTGCCAGCAGCCGCCGGACGGGCGGGGGGGATTACAGCTCCTACAATGAGCAGTTCTTC. This chain joins TRBV9 and TRBJ2-1; 9 nucleotides line up with TRBD2. V shed 4 bases, J shed 0 bases, and the junction held 17 bases outside the gene matches. Germline assignment: CDR1 SGDLS and CDR2 YYNGEE. The CDR3 totals 20 residues.

This sequence joins TRBV18 and TRBJ1-2; D call uncertain. This CDR3 contains 14 residues. V gave up 5 bases and J gave up 4 bases, with 14 bases separating them. CDR1 and CDR2 from the germline V gene are KGHSH and LQKENI. CDR3 residues: CASSFSETSYGYTF. As DNA, the CDR3 is TGTGCCAGCTCATTCTCGGAGACCTCCTATGGCTACACCTTC.

V usage is TRBV4-3 and J usage is TRBJ2-7; D is ambiguous. This CDR3 contains 13 residues. V was shortened by 0 bases and J by 7 bases, with 10 bases between the two germline ends. Germline values: CDR1 LGHNA, CDR2 YSLEER. CDR3 nucleotides: TGCGCCAGCAGCCAAGATACAGCCCGAGAGCAGTACTTC. Translation: CASSQDTAREQYF.

The gene calls are TRBV2 and TRBJ2-5; D might be TRBD2 (6 bases). The J call is in doubt because the DNA end fits TRBJ2-7 better. There are 18 residues in the CDR3. Germline assignment: CDR1 SNHLY and CDR2 FYNNEI. CDR3 region: CASSEALGGSSRSYEQYF. The CDR3, as DNA: TGTGCCAGCAGTGAAGCGCTTGGGGGGTCCTCGAGGTCCTACGAGCAGTACTTC.

This clone has only a few counts. The V and J genes are TRBV6-5 and TRBJ2-5; 13 nucleotides agree with TRBD2. Germline trimming cut 2 bases from V and 5 bases from J; bases unmatched to any gene: 2. Germline-derived CDR1 and CDR2 are MNHEY and SVGAGI. The CDR3 loop spans 15 amino acids. Here the CDR3 reads CASSYRTSGSETQYF. The CDR3 bases are TGTGCCAGCAGTTACAGGACTAGCGGGAGTGAGACCCAGTACTTC.

The J gene is TRBJ1-1, the V gene TRBV30; D is undetermined. V was cut by 3 bases and J by 2 bases, with 10 bases left in between. This CDR3 has 13 amino acids. Germline-derived CDR1 and CDR2 are GTSNPN and SVGIG (reference sequence). The DNA of the CDR3 is TGTGCCTGGAGAGGAGGACTAAACACTGAAGCTTTCTTT. It specifies CAWRGGLNTEAFF.

The chain carries TRBV7-9 and TRBJ1-4, with D uncertain. Deletions cut 5 bases from V and 8 bases from J, with 24 bases between. There are 17 residues in the CDR3. Per germline, CDR1 SEHNR and CDR2 FQNEAQ (reference sequence). DNA of the CDR3: TGTGCCAGCAGCCCCCCTATCGGGGTCGGTGAGGGAGAAAAACTGTTTTTT. This translates into CASSPPIGVGEGEKLFF.

J is TRBJ2-3 and V is TRBV2; the D gene is possibly TRBD2 (5 bases). This CDR3 is built from 14 residues. In germline, CDR1 is SNHLY, CDR2 FYNNEI. Trimming shortened V by 6 bases and J by 6 bases, and 16 bases separated the two germline ends. The CDR3 nucleotides are TGTGCCAGCAGAGACTCCTGGGGAGCTGATACGCAGTATTTT. It yields the protein CASRDSWGADTQYF.

The CDR3 DNA reads TGTGCCAGCAGCTCAGGGTTTTTAGGCTACACCTTC. Protein product: CASSSGFLGYTF. The chain joins TRBV7-9 to TRBJ1-2; D is perhaps TRBD1 (5 bases). Germline values: CDR1 SEHNR, CDR2 FQNEAQ (reference sequence). Trimming removed 4 bases at V and 8 bases at J, with 11 bases between. The CDR3 runs to 12 residues.

The chain combines TRBV7-2 with TRBJ1-2; TRBD1 matches at 11 bases. Germline V gives CDR1 SGHTA, CDR2 FQGNSA. This CDR3 is 16 amino acids long. Unmatched junction bases numbered 9, after V lost 1 base and J lost 8 bases. This CDR3 reads CASSLDRTGGALGYTF. DNA of the CDR3: TGTGCCAGCAGCTTAGACCGGACAGGGGGCGCGTTAGGCTACACCTTC.

V usage is TRBV5-1 and J usage is TRBJ2-1; D unresolved. The germline V gene has CDR1 SGHRS and CDR2 YFSETQ. The length of the CDR3 is 13 residues. Deletions cut 0 bases from V and 4 bases from J, with 5 bases between. The CDR3, as DNA: TGCGCCAGCAGCTTGGCCTCTTACAATGAGCAGTTCTTC. Its protein product is CASSLASYNEQFF.

A few counts support this clone. The chain links TRBV30 to TRBJ2-3; 7 nucleotides align to TRBD2. V lost 2 bases to trimming and J lost 3 bases; unmatched junction nucleotides: 5. The germline V gene has CDR1 GTSNPN and CDR2 SVGIG (reference sequence). The CDR3 is 14 residues long. The CDR3 loop reads CAWSTGEGTDTQYF. Here the CDR3 DNA reads TGTGCCTGGAGTACGGGGGAGGGAACAGATACGCAGTATTTT.

In regard to this clone: The identical CDR3 is also encoded by other nucleotide sequences in the sample. The chain joins TRBV5-1 to TRBJ1-1, with D perhaps TRBD1 (5 bases). V was cut by 4 bases and J by 3 bases, with 10 bases left in between. The CDR3 has 13 residues. Germline CDR1 SGHRS, CDR2 YFSETQ. Here the CDR3 DNA reads TGCGCCAGCAGCCAGGGCGGGGACACTGAAGCTTTCTTT. Its translation is CASSQGGDTEAFF.